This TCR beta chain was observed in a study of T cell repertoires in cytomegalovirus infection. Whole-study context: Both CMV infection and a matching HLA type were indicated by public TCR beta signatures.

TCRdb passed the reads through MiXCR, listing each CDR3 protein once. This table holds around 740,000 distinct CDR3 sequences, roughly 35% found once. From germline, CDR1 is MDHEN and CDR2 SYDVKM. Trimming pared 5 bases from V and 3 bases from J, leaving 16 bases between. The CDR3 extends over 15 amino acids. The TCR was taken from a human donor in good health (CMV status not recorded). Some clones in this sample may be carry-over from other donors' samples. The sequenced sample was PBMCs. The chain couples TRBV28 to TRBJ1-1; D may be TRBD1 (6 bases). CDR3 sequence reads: CASSLYRARHTEAFF. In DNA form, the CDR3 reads TGTGCCAGCAGTCTTTACAGGGCGCGTCACACTGAAGCTTTCTTT. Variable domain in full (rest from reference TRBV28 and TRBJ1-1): DVKVTQSSRYLVKRTGEKVFLECVQDMDHENMFWYRQDPGLGLRLIYFSYDVKMKEKGDIPEGYSVSREKKERFSLILESASTNQTSMYLCASSLYRARHTEAFFGQGTRLTVV.